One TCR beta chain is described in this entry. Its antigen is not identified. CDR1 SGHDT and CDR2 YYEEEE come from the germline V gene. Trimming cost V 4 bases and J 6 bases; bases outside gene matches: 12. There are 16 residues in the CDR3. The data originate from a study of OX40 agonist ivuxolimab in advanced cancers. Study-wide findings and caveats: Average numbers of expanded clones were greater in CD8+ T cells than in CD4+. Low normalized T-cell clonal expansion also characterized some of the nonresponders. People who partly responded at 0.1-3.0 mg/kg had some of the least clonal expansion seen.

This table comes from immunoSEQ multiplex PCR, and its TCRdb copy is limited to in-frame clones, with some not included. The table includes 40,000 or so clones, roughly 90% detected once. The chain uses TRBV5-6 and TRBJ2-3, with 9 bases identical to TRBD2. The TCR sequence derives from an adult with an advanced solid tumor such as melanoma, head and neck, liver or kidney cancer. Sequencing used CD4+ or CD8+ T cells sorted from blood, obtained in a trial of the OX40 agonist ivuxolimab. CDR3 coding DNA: TGTGCCAGCAGCCCGAAGAAGCGGGGGGTTTGGGATACGCAGTATTTT. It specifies CASSPKKRGVWDTQYF.